Listed below are T cell receptor beta chains from one sample, sequenced in a study of T cells in localized non-small cell lung cancer. Data came from immunoSEQ multiplex PCR; TCRdb stores just in-frame clones and leaves some out. The table lists tens of thousands of clones, roughly nine tenths of them singletons. The specimen comprised peripheral blood, sampled before any cancer treatment. These TCRs come from a man between 40 and 70 years old with stage I lung adenocarcinoma. Each CDR3 is given with its conserved first and last residue. The D gene is left open where the match is weak. Only part of the rows carry a size: once, few, many, or a class if the clone is expanded.

v_call: TRBV30
d_call: TRBD2
j_call: TRBJ2-7
clone_size: NA
cdr3_nt: TGTGCCTGGACCGGGACTAGCGGGAGACCACTCTACGAGCAGTACTTC
cdr3_aa: CAWTGTSGRPLYEQYF

v_call: TRBV5-1
d_call: TRBD2
j_call: TRBJ2-1
clone_size: once
cdr3_nt: TGCGCCAGCAGCAGGAACAGCGGGAGGGCCGGGTACAATGAGCAGTTCTTC
cdr3_aa: CASSRNSGRAGYNEQFF

v_call: TRBV9
d_call: NA
j_call: TRBJ2-6
clone_size: NA
cdr3_nt: TGTGCCAGCAGCGTCGGGGGGGCCAACGTCCTGACTTTC
cdr3_aa: CASSVGGANVLTF

v_call: TRBV28
d_call: NA
j_call: TRBJ2-3
clone_size: NA
cdr3_nt: TGTGCCAGCAGTTTACAGGCCGGAGATACGCAGTATTTT
cdr3_aa: CASSLQAGDTQYF

v_call: TRBV7-9
d_call: NA
j_call: TRBJ2-7
clone_size: NA
cdr3_nt: TGTGCCAGCAGCTTAGAGAGGCCCCTGTACGAGCAGTACTTC
cdr3_aa: CASSLERPLYEQYF

v_call: TRBV28
d_call: NA
j_call: TRBJ1-1
clone_size: NA
cdr3_nt: TGTGCCAGCAGTTTAGGGGCAGGGAGCTCTTTGAACACTGAAGCTTTCTTT
cdr3_aa: CASSLGAGSSLNTEAFF

v_call: TRBV28
d_call: NA
j_call: TRBJ1-5
clone_size: NA
cdr3_nt: TGTGCCAGCACTCTATATTCCAATCAGCCCCAGCATTTT
cdr3_aa: CASTLYSNQPQHF

v_call: TRBV9
d_call: NA
j_call: TRBJ2-1
clone_size: NA
cdr3_nt: TGTGCCAGCAGCGCTTCCCCCCTCGGGGAGCAGTTCTTC
cdr3_aa: CASSASPLGEQFF

v_call: TRBV5-1
d_call: NA
j_call: TRBJ1-2
clone_size: NA
cdr3_nt: TGCGCCAGCAGCTTGGGGGAACCTAAATATGGCTACACCTTC
cdr3_aa: CASSLGEPKYGYTF

v_call: TRBV29-1
d_call: TRBD1
j_call: TRBJ2-7
clone_size: NA
cdr3_nt: TGCAGCGTATCCGGGACAGGAGATTACGAGCAGTACTTC
cdr3_aa: CSVSGTGDYEQYF

v_call: TRBV7-3
d_call: NA
j_call: TRBJ1-1
clone_size: NA
cdr3_nt: TGTGCCAGCAGTAAACAGGGTCTGAACACTGAAGCTTTCTTT
cdr3_aa: CASSKQGLNTEAFF

v_call: TRBV6-5
d_call: NA
j_call: TRBJ2-2
clone_size: NA
cdr3_nt: TGTGCCAGCAGTCCCTACCCTCACGGGGAGCTGTTTTTT
cdr3_aa: CASSPYPHGELFF

v_call: TRBV19
d_call: NA
j_call: TRBJ2-6
clone_size: NA
cdr3_nt: TGTGCCAGTAGTACTGTCAACGTCCTGACTTTC
cdr3_aa: CASSTVNVLTF

v_call: TRBV4-2
d_call: TRBD2
j_call: TRBJ2-6
clone_size: NA
cdr3_nt: TGTGCCAGCAGCCAAGATAGGGCCGCGGGGGACGTCCTGACTTTC
cdr3_aa: CASSQDRAAGDVLTF

v_call: TRBV28
d_call: TRBD1
j_call: TRBJ2-7
clone_size: NA
cdr3_nt: TGTGCCAGCAGTTTATTCGGACAGGTGCGATACGAGCAGTACTTC
cdr3_aa: CASSLFGQVRYEQYF